A selection of T cell receptor beta chains follows, all from one sample in a study of tumor-infiltrating lymphocytes in oesophageal squamous cell carcinoma. Via MiXCR, TCRdb re-called the PCR reads, giving one row per CDR3 protein. Of about 12,000 distinct CDR3 sequences listed, 55% to 70% are singletons. Sequencing input: esophageal tumor tissue. The receptors shown here come from a female donor with esophageal squamous cell carcinoma. Both conserved end residues are part of each CDR3. Fields, in order: CDR3 protein, CDR3 DNA, J gene, D gene, V gene, clone size. The D gene is left open where the match is weak. Only part of the rows carry a size: once, few, many, or a class if the clone is expanded.

cdr3_aa: CASSTDYNSYEQYF
cdr3_nt: TGTGCCAGCAGCACGGACTATAATTCCTACGAGCAGTACTTC
j_call: TRBJ2-7
d_call: .
v_call: TRBV7-2
clone_size: .

cdr3_aa: CASSLGLAGGAYEQFF
cdr3_nt: TGTGCCAGCAGCTTAGGACTAGCGGGAGGAGCGTATGAGCAGTTCTTC
j_call: TRBJ2-1
d_call: TRBD2
v_call: TRBV11-3
clone_size: few

cdr3_aa: CATSGTSGSNEQYF
cdr3_nt: TGTGCCACCAGTGGTACTAGCGGGTCCAATGAGCAGTACTTC
j_call: TRBJ2-4
d_call: TRBD2
v_call: TRBV24-1
clone_size: .

cdr3_aa: CASSLDGALAEQFF
cdr3_nt: TGTGCCAGCAGTTTGGACGGGGCCTTAGCTGAGCAGTTCTTC
j_call: TRBJ2-1
d_call: .
v_call: TRBV12-3/TRBV12-4
clone_size: large

cdr3_aa: CASSLVGHPDTQYF
cdr3_nt: TGCGCCAGCAGCTTGGTAGGACACCCAGATACGCAGTATTTT
j_call: TRBJ2-3
d_call: .
v_call: TRBV5-1
clone_size: .

cdr3_aa: CASSLQAGANEQYF
cdr3_nt: TGTGCCAGCAGCCTCCAAGCGGGGGCCAATGAGCAGTACTTC
j_call: TRBJ2-5
d_call: TRBD2
v_call: TRBV7-2
clone_size: many

cdr3_aa: CASSSQGGSYEQYF
cdr3_nt: TGTGCCAGCAGCTCACAGGGTGGCTCCTACGAGCAGTACTTT
j_call: TRBJ1-6
d_call: .
v_call: TRBV12-3/TRBV12-4
clone_size: .

cdr3_aa: CASSQTMAGEVKNIQYF
cdr3_nt: TGTGCCAGCAGCCAAACTATGGCGGGAGAGGTCAAAAACATTCAGTACTTC
j_call: TRBJ2-4
d_call: TRBD2
v_call: TRBV14
clone_size: .

cdr3_aa: CASSEISGGAKEQFF
cdr3_nt: TGTGCCAGCAGTGAAATTAGCGGGGGGGCAAAGGAGCAGTTCTTC
j_call: TRBJ2-1
d_call: TRBD2
v_call: TRBV6-2/TRBV6-3
clone_size: .

cdr3_aa: CASSLSGRISEQYF
cdr3_nt: TGTGCCAGCAGTTTATCTGGACGGATTAGCGAGCAGTACTTC
j_call: TRBJ2-7
d_call: .
v_call: TRBV28
clone_size: .

cdr3_aa: CASSLVAKYNEQFF
cdr3_nt: TGTGCCAGCAGCTTGGTAGCGAAATACAATGAGCAGTTCTTC
j_call: TRBJ2-1
d_call: .
v_call: TRBV7-2
clone_size: .

cdr3_aa: CASGLSRDAQYF
cdr3_nt: TGTGCTAGTGGTTTATCGAGGGATGCGCAGTATTTT
j_call: TRBJ2-3
d_call: .
v_call: TRBV12-5
clone_size: .

cdr3_aa: CASSFPGELFF
cdr3_nt: TGTGCCAGCAGCTTCCCCGGGGAGCTGTTTTTT
j_call: TRBJ2-2
d_call: .
v_call: TRBV7-2
clone_size: .

cdr3_aa: CASSWPLKGKAYEQYF
cdr3_nt: TGTGCCAGCAGCTGGCCCCTAAAGGGAAAGGCCTACGAGCAGTACTTC
j_call: TRBJ2-7
d_call: .
v_call: TRBV5-4
clone_size: .

cdr3_aa: CASSLVRGGDTQYF
cdr3_nt: TGTGCCAGCAGCTTAGTTCGGGGAGGGGATACGCAGTATTTT
j_call: TRBJ2-3
d_call: TRBD2
v_call: TRBV7-2
clone_size: few

cdr3_aa: CASSYSSGLYGYTF
cdr3_nt: TGTGCCAGCAGTTACTCGTCAGGGCTCTATGGCTACACCTTC
j_call: TRBJ1-2
d_call: .
v_call: TRBV6-6
clone_size: many

cdr3_aa: CASSLAVAGAETQYF
cdr3_nt: TGCGCCAGCAGCTTGGCCGTAGCGGGAGCAGAGACCCAGTACTTC
j_call: TRBJ2-5
d_call: TRBD2
v_call: TRBV5-1
clone_size: .

cdr3_aa: CATQGSRPSSYNEQFF
cdr3_nt: TGTGCCACCCAGGGGAGCCGCCCAAGCTCCTACAATGAGCAGTTCTTC
j_call: TRBJ2-1
d_call: .
v_call: TRBV24-1
clone_size: .

cdr3_aa: CASSSYLTSGRIYEQYF
cdr3_nt: TGTGCCAGCAGCTCCTACTTGACTAGCGGGAGGATTTACGAGCAGTACTTC
j_call: TRBJ2-7
d_call: TRBD2
v_call: TRBV7-1
clone_size: .

cdr3_aa: CASRAGQGLYTQYF
cdr3_nt: TGCGCCAGCAGGGCCGGACAGGGGTTGTATACGCAGTATTTT
j_call: TRBJ2-3
d_call: TRBD1
v_call: TRBV4-1
clone_size: few

cdr3_aa: CASSLRLQETQYF
cdr3_nt: TGTGCCAGCAGCTTGCGGCTTCAAGAGACCCAGTACTTC
j_call: TRBJ2-5
d_call: .
v_call: TRBV5-4
clone_size: many

cdr3_aa: CASSGESNEQFF
cdr3_nt: TGTGCCAGCAGTGGGGAGAGCAATGAGCAGTTCTTC
j_call: TRBJ2-1
d_call: .
v_call: TRBV27
clone_size: once

cdr3_aa: CASTQGARETQYF
cdr3_nt: TGTGCCAGCACCCAGGGGGCGCGGGAGACCCAGTACTTC
j_call: TRBJ2-5
d_call: TRBD1
v_call: TRBV12-3/TRBV12-4
clone_size: .

cdr3_aa: CASSTGSYEQYF
cdr3_nt: TGTGCCAGCTCCACAGGTTCCTACGAGCAGTACTTC
j_call: TRBJ2-7
d_call: .
v_call: TRBV18
clone_size: .

cdr3_aa: CASSIDRANTGELFF
cdr3_nt: TGTGCCAGCAGCATAGACAGGGCGAACACCGGGGAGCTGTTTTTT
j_call: TRBJ2-2
d_call: TRBD1
v_call: TRBV6-6
clone_size: once

cdr3_aa: CASSSRPDRGQSYNEQFF
cdr3_nt: TGTGCCAGCAGCTCCAGGCCCGACAGGGGGCAGTCCTACAATGAGCAGTTCTTC
j_call: TRBJ2-1
d_call: TRBD1
v_call: TRBV7-6
clone_size: medium-sized

cdr3_aa: CASSRDRGPTEAFF
cdr3_nt: TGTGCCAGCAGCCGGGACAGGGGGCCTACTGAAGCTTTCTTT
j_call: TRBJ1-1
d_call: TRBD1
v_call: TRBV7-1
clone_size: .

cdr3_aa: CASRRTSGSNEQYF
cdr3_nt: TGTGCCAGCCGCCGGACTAGCGGGAGTAATGAGCAGTACTTC
j_call: TRBJ2-7
d_call: TRBD2
v_call: TRBV6-1
clone_size: many

cdr3_aa: CATSTRDRGNTYEQYF
cdr3_nt: TGTGCCACCAGCACCCGAGACCGAGGGAATACCTACGAGCAGTACTTC
j_call: TRBJ2-7
d_call: .
v_call: TRBV15
clone_size: .

cdr3_aa: CASNGAGNNEQYF
cdr3_nt: TGTGCCAGCAATGGAGCGGGGAATAATGAGCAGTACTTC
j_call: TRBJ2-7
d_call: TRBD2
v_call: TRBV28
clone_size: .

cdr3_aa: CASSLGTSGRKTDTQYF
cdr3_nt: TGTGCCAGCAGCCTCGGGACTAGCGGGCGGAAGACAGATACGCAGTATTTT
j_call: TRBJ2-3
d_call: TRBD2
v_call: TRBV7-8
clone_size: once

cdr3_aa: CASSLRASPTEAFF
cdr3_nt: TGTGCCAGCAGTTTAAGGGCCAGCCCGACTGAAGCTTTCTTT
j_call: TRBJ1-1
d_call: .
v_call: TRBV12-3/TRBV12-4
clone_size: .

cdr3_aa: CATSDLQVGAAPSYNEQFF
cdr3_nt: TGTGCCACCAGTGATTTGCAGGTAGGTGCAGCGCCTTCCTACAATGAGCAGTTCTTC
j_call: TRBJ2-1
d_call: .
v_call: TRBV24-1
clone_size: .

cdr3_aa: CASSLRSSYNEQFF
cdr3_nt: TGTGCCAGCAGTTTAAGGAGCTCCTACAATGAGCAGTTCTTC
j_call: TRBJ2-1
d_call: .
v_call: TRBV12-3/TRBV12-4
clone_size: .

cdr3_aa: CASSLAGRIYGYTF
cdr3_nt: TGTGCCAGCAGTTTAGCGGGACGCATCTATGGCTACACCTTC
j_call: TRBJ1-2
d_call: .
v_call: TRBV12-3/TRBV12-4
clone_size: few

cdr3_aa: CASPTNSYNEQFF
cdr3_nt: TGTGCCAGCCCGACAAACTCCTACAATGAGCAGTTCTTC
j_call: TRBJ2-1
d_call: .
v_call: TRBV6-8
clone_size: .

cdr3_aa: CASSSRLVPYNEQFF
cdr3_nt: TGTGCCAGCAGCTCGAGACTAGTCCCCTACAATGAGCAGTTCTTC
j_call: TRBJ2-1
d_call: .
v_call: TRBV11-1
clone_size: few

cdr3_aa: CASSLSLAGGEQYF
cdr3_nt: TGTGCCAGCAGCTTATCACTAGCGGGAGGTGAGCAGTATTTT
j_call: TRBJ2-3
d_call: TRBD2
v_call: TRBV7-2
clone_size: .

cdr3_aa: CASSFDRAFAETQYF
cdr3_nt: TGTGCCAGCAGCTTCGACAGGGCTTTTGCGGAGACCCAGTACTTC
j_call: TRBJ2-5
d_call: TRBD1
v_call: TRBV7-8
clone_size: few

cdr3_aa: CASSLMYNIQYF
cdr3_nt: TGTGCCAGCAGCTTAATGTACAACATTCAGTACTTC
j_call: TRBJ2-4
d_call: .
v_call: TRBV7-2
clone_size: few

cdr3_aa: CASSLAAAAKNIQYF
cdr3_nt: TGTGCCAGCAGCTTAGCCGCAGCGGCCAAAAACATTCAGTACTTC
j_call: TRBJ2-4
d_call: .
v_call: TRBV7-2
clone_size: medium-sized

cdr3_aa: CASGRTGSYEQYF
cdr3_nt: TGTGCCAGCGGTCGTACAGGCTCCTACGAGCAGTACTTC
j_call: TRBJ2-7
d_call: .
v_call: TRBV12-3/TRBV12-4
clone_size: .

cdr3_aa: CASSYSIAGGYNEQFF
cdr3_nt: TGTGCTAGCAGCTATTCAATAGCGGGGGGATACAATGAGCAGTTCTTC
j_call: TRBJ2-1
d_call: TRBD2
v_call: TRBV7-6
clone_size: once

cdr3_aa: CASSFPAGKAQETQYF
cdr3_nt: TGTGCCAGCAGTTTCCCAGCAGGGAAGGCTCAAGAGACCCAGTACTTC
j_call: TRBJ2-5
d_call: .
v_call: TRBV6-1
clone_size: .

cdr3_aa: CASSFTLAGGTYEQYF
cdr3_nt: TGTGCCAGCAGCTTCACTCTAGCGGGAGGGACCTACGAGCAGTACTTC
j_call: TRBJ2-7
d_call: TRBD2
v_call: TRBV7-9
clone_size: medium-sized

cdr3_aa: CASSYGSARSYEQYF
cdr3_nt: TGTGCCAGCAGTTACGGTAGCGCCCGCTCCTACGAGCAGTACTTC
j_call: TRBJ2-7
d_call: .
v_call: TRBV6-8
clone_size: .

cdr3_aa: CASFRGELFF
cdr3_nt: TGTGCCAGCTTCCGCGGGGAGCTGTTTTTT
j_call: TRBJ2-2
d_call: .
v_call: TRBV7-3
clone_size: few

cdr3_aa: CASGPGSSGGYNEQFF
cdr3_nt: TGTGCTAGTGGCCCTGGGAGTAGCGGGGGATACAATGAGCAGTTCTTC
j_call: TRBJ2-1
d_call: TRBD2
v_call: TRBV12-5
clone_size: few

cdr3_aa: CASSLGQVDTDTQYF
cdr3_nt: TGTGCCAGCAGCTTAGGTCAGGTGGACACAGATACGCAGTATTTT
j_call: TRBJ2-3
d_call: .
v_call: TRBV7-2
clone_size: .